These 32 T cell receptor beta chains were all obtained from the same sample, sequenced in a study of T cell changes during pregnancy in multiple sclerosis. The assay was immunoSEQ multiplex PCR, and TCRdb's table has in-frame clones only and misses some. The data contain about 84,000 clones, 94% of them singletons. The specimen comprised peripheral blood, sampled in the third trimester of pregnancy. The receptors were gathered from a female donor with multiple sclerosis, enrolled in a pregnancy study.

This chain joins TRBV29-1 and TRBJ2-5, with no clear D. CDR3 length equals 13 residues. V shed 4 bases and J shed 4 bases, with 13 bases lying between them. The germline V gene has CDR1 SQVTM and CDR2 ANQGSEA. The CDR3 reads CSVAGKVRETQYF. CDR3 coding DNA: TGCAGCGTTGCGGGTAAAGTACGAGAGACCCAGTACTTC.

The chain recombines TRBV5-1 with TRBJ2-7; 7 positions match TRBD2. The CDR3 has 13 residues. The V gene end was trimmed by 4 bases and the J gene end by 7 bases; junction bases not matched to a gene: 8. The germline gives CDR1 SGHRS, CDR2 YFSETQ. The CDR3 DNA sequence: TGCGCCAGCAGCGACGACGGGGGAGGGGAGCAGTACTTC. Translated: CASSDDGGGEQYF.

V and J are TRBV6-1 and TRBJ1-1; no clear D. The CDR3 is made up of 11 amino acids. Looked up from germline, CDR1 is MNHNS and CDR2 is SASEGT. V dropped 9 bases and J dropped 1 base, with 6 bases sitting between them. CDR3 bases: TGTGCCAGTTTCGGGAACACTGAAGCTTTCTTT. Its protein product is CASFGNTEAFF.

This clone has only one observation. The rearrangement links TRBV27 to TRBJ2-3; D possibly corresponds to TRBD2 (5 bases). Germline CDR1 reads MNHEY; CDR2 reads SMNVEV (reference sequence). The CDR3 runs 16 residues. V was clipped by 3 bases and J by 0 bases, with 13 bases between them. CDR3 amino acids: CASSFRTALSTDTQYF. As DNA, the CDR3 is TGTGCCAGCAGTTTTCGGACTGCGCTTAGCACAGATACGCAGTATTTT.

The chain employs TRBV5-1 and TRBJ2-1; tentative D call: TRBD2 (7 bases). The germline CDR1 and CDR2 sequences are SGHRS and YFSETQ. The CDR3 consists of 15 residues. Trimming took off 4 bases at V and 0 bases at J, with 11 bases between the two ends. CDR3 protein: CASSEGGASYNEQFF. For the CDR3, the DNA is TGCGCCAGCAGCGAAGGGGGGGCCTCCTACAATGAGCAGTTCTTC.

The CDR3 sequence is CATSRVQLAGGYYEQFF. The DNA of the CDR3 is TGTGCCACCAGCAGAGTCCAACTAGCGGGGGGTTACTATGAGCAGTTCTTC. The chain combines TRBV15 with TRBJ2-1, with TRBD2 matching 12 bases. This CDR3 is built from 17 residues. The V gene's germline CDR1 is LNHNV and CDR2 YYDKDF (reference sequence). With 1 base clipped from V and 8 bases from J, the junction kept 9 bases outside the gene matches.

This clone was observed once. The rearrangement uses TRBV15 and TRBJ2-3; D perhaps matches TRBD2 (6 bases). The ends were cut back, 0 bases at V and 4 bases at J, with 11 bases in the middle. Germline values: CDR1 LNHNV, CDR2 YYDKDF (reference sequence). The CDR3 spans 15 residues. CDR3 in amino acids: CATSRDGRGPDTQYF. The CDR3 DNA reads TGTGCCACCAGCAGAGATGGGCGGGGTCCAGATACGCAGTATTTT.

The chain couples TRBV2 to TRBJ2-1, with 8 bases fitting TRBD1. The germline gives CDR1 SNHLY, CDR2 FYNNEI. This CDR3 contains 14 residues. V gave up 6 bases and J gave up 2 bases; unmatched junction bases: 3. The CDR3 region has the DNA TGTGCCAGCAGGCTGGACAGGGCCTACAATGAGCAGTTCTTC. Its protein product is CASRLDRAYNEQFF.

This clone appeared a single time. The chain links TRBV5-4 to TRBJ2-1; TRBD2 matches 9 bases. J lost 8 bases, V lost 2 bases, and 5 bases had no gene match. Germline lookup yields CDR1 SGHNT and CDR2 YYREEE (reference sequence). The CDR3 has 14 residues. CDR3 bases: TGTGCCAGCAGCTTACTAGCGGGTGGGGATGAGCAGTTCTTC. This encodes CASSLLAGGDEQFF.

V usage is TRBV4-1 and J usage is TRBJ2-7; tentative D call: TRBD1 (6 bases). CDR3 length equals 15 residues. Germline V gene sequence: CDR1 MGHRA, CDR2 YSYEKL. The germline V and J ends were trimmed by 0 bases and 1 base, with 10 bases remaining between them. The CDR3 spells CASSQDGQGSYEQYF. CDR3 nucleotide sequence: TGCGCCAGCAGCCAAGATGGGCAGGGGTCCTACGAGCAGTACTTC.

This clone was observed once. V usage is TRBV27 and J usage is TRBJ2-1; a possible D gene is TRBD1 (5 bases). Trimming removed 5 bases from V and 6 bases from J, with 11 bases in between. The germline V gene encodes CDR1 MNHEY and CDR2 SMNVEV (reference sequence). The CDR3 contains 13 residues. CDR3 loop: CASSGHSPNEQFF. CDR3 bases: TGTGCCAGCAGTGGACACAGTCCCAATGAGCAGTTCTTC.

V is TRBV5-4 and J is TRBJ2-3, with 7 positions matching TRBD2. V shed 4 bases, J shed 5 bases, and the junction held 13 bases outside the gene matches. The CDR3 runs 16 residues. Germline CDR1 and CDR2: SGHNT and YYREEE (reference sequence). CDR3 protein: CASSTRGRSKGDTQYF. In DNA form, the CDR3 reads TGTGCCAGCAGCACGCGGGGGAGAAGTAAGGGAGATACGCAGTATTTT.

This clone was recorded once. The chain joins TRBV19 to TRBJ1-2; D is ambiguous. In germline, CDR1 is LNHDA, CDR2 SQIVND (reference sequence). This CDR3 contains 17 residues. The V end lost 4 bases, the J end lost 2 bases, and 20 bases lay between the germline ends. The CDR3: CASSTVGGSAENYGYTF. CDR3 sequence (DNA): TGTGCCAGTAGTACCGTAGGTGGGTCAGCGGAAAACTATGGCTACACCTTC.

The J gene is TRBJ2-7, the V gene TRBV6-1, with D possibly matching TRBD2 (6 bases). The V and J ends lost 2 bases and 9 bases respectively, with 14 bases between them. Germline lookup yields CDR1 MNHNS and CDR2 SASEGT. The CDR3 loop spans 13 amino acids. DNA for the CDR3: TGTGCCAGCAGTGAACACGAGACGGAGGGGCAGTACTTC. Residues: CASSEHETEGQYF.

The V call is TRBV15, the J call TRBJ2-5, with TRBD1 identical over 9 bases. V lost 2 bases, J lost 1 base, and 2 bases stayed unmatched. This CDR3 spans 15 amino acids. The germline V gene encodes CDR1 LNHNV and CDR2 YYDKDF (reference sequence). The chain's CDR3 is CATSRRQGGQETQYF. The CDR3 DNA sequence: TGTGCCACCAGCAGAAGACAGGGGGGCCAAGAGACCCAGTACTTC.

The gene calls are TRBV19 and TRBJ1-1; tentative D call: TRBD1 (5 bases). The CDR3 covers 14 residues. Germline CDR1 is LNHDA and CDR2 is SQIVND (reference sequence). The V gene lost 7 bases and the J gene lost 1 base, with 13 bases spanning the gap. The CDR3, as DNA: TGTGCCAGTACCCTCGACAGACCGAACACTGAAGCTTTCTTT. Its protein is CASTLDRPNTEAFF.

The chain couples TRBV5-1 to TRBJ1-1; 9 nucleotides align to TRBD1. J was trimmed by 4 bases and V by 3 bases; bases with no gene match: 7. CDR1 is SGHRS, CDR2 YFSETQ, per germline. The length of the CDR3 is 15 residues. The CDR3 here is CASSSDTGGGTEAFF. The CDR3 DNA is TGCGCCAGCAGCTCAGATACAGGGGGCGGCACTGAAGCTTTCTTT. Using reference TRBV5-1 and TRBJ1-1 for the parts outside the CDR3, the full variable domain is KAGVTQTPRYLIKTRGQQVTLSCSPISGHRSVSWYQQTPGQGLQFLFEYFSETQRNKGNFPGRFSGRQFSNSRSEMNVSTLELGDSALYLCASSSDTGGGTEAFFGQGTRLTVV.

The chain has TRBV27 and TRBJ2-7; maybe TRBD2 (6 bases). The CDR3 contains 13 residues. The V gene lost 8 bases and the J gene lost 0 bases, with 11 bases spanning the gap. Germline V gene data show CDR1 as MNHEY and CDR2 as SMNVEV (reference sequence). CDR3: CASGSGRSYEQYF. In DNA, the CDR3 is TGTGCCAGCGGCAGCGGGCGCTCCTACGAGCAGTACTTC.

This rearrangement joins TRBV19 to TRBJ1-5; 10 bases agree with TRBD1. The CDR3 extends over 15 amino acids. CDR1 and CDR2 (germline): LNHDA, SQIVND (reference sequence). J gave up 8 bases and V 6 bases, and 10 bases lay outside the gene matches. The CDR3 loop reads CASRTPGQGKEPQHF. Here the CDR3 DNA reads TGTGCCAGTAGGACGCCGGGACAGGGGAAGGAGCCCCAGCATTTT.

This clone was observed a single time. The genes are TRBV10-2 and TRBJ1-2; 9 positions match TRBD1. This CDR3 region has 14 residues. Germline loops: CDR1 WSHSY, CDR2 SAAADI. Trimming cost V 6 bases and J 8 bases; bases outside gene matches: 10. The CDR3 spells CASSGGQGFYGYTF. CDR3 nucleotide sequence: TGCGCCAGCAGCGGGGGACAGGGCTTCTACGGCTACACCTTC.

V is TRBV27 and J is TRBJ1-2; TRBD1 aligns across 7 bases. Germline V gene sequence: CDR1 MNHEY, CDR2 SMNVEV (reference sequence). Germline trimming cut 6 bases from V and 4 bases from J; bases unmatched to any gene: 5. The CDR3 runs to 13 residues. CDR3 in DNA: TGTGCCAGCAGGGCCCAGGGGGTCTATGGCTACACCTTC. Translation: CASRAQGVYGYTF.

This chain connects TRBV7-2 to TRBJ1-4; maybe TRBD1 (6 bases). CDR3 length: 16 residues. The ends were cut back, 1 base at V and 6 bases at J, with 15 bases in the middle. Per germline, CDR1 SGHTA and CDR2 FQGNSA. The chain's CDR3 is CASSLGVRQGHEKLFF. The CDR3 DNA sequence: TGTGCCAGCAGCTTAGGAGTGCGGCAGGGGCATGAAAAACTGTTTTTT.

The chain has TRBV5-5 and TRBJ1-1; the D gene is possibly TRBD1 (5 bases). This CDR3 has 13 amino acids. V was pared by 0 bases and J by 10 bases, with 13 bases between. Germline-derived CDR1 and CDR2 are SGHKS and YYEKEE (reference sequence). The CDR3, as DNA: TGTGCCAGCAGCTTGGGTGACAAAACAGGAGCTTTCTTT. This gives the protein CASSLGDKTGAFF. The whole variable domain, remainder taken from reference TRBV5-5 and TRBJ1-1, is DAGVTQSPTHLIKTRGQQVTLRCSPISGHKSVSWYQQVLGQGPQFIFQYYEKEERGRGNFPDRFSARQFPNYSSELNVNALLLGDSALYLCASSLGDKTGAFFGQGTRLTVV.

This clone occurred a few times. This chain joins TRBV9 and TRBJ2-3, with D unresolved. Germline CDR1 and CDR2: SGDLS and YYNGEE. Deletions cut 5 bases from V and 2 bases from J, with 6 bases between. The CDR3 length is 12 residues. The CDR3 DNA is TGTGCCAGCAGTGAGAACACAGATACGCAGTATTTT. Its translation: CASSENTDTQYF. Complete variable domain (other parts from reference TRBV9 and TRBJ2-3): DSGVTQTPKHLITATGQRVTLRCSPRSGDLSVYWYQQSLDQGLQFLIQYYNGEERAKGNILERFSAQQFPDLHSELNLSSLELGDSALYFCASSENTDTQYFGPGTRLTVL.

The chain couples TRBV10-3 to TRBJ2-5; TRBD1 might be the D (5 bases). The CDR3 runs 16 residues. Germline V gene lookup returns CDR1 ENHRY and CDR2 SYGVKD. V lost 0 bases and J lost 2, with 13 bases in between. The CDR3 here is CAISESAAPGQETQYF. The CDR3 nucleotides are TGTGCCATCAGTGAGTCTGCGGCCCCAGGGCAAGAGACCCAGTACTTC.

This chain connects TRBV6-1 to TRBJ2-7, with 11 bases identical to TRBD1. The CDR3 length is 15 residues. Germline V lookup: CDR1 MNHNS, CDR2 SASEGT. Germline trimming cut 3 bases from V and 5 bases from J; bases unmatched to any gene: 6. The CDR3: CASSDRTGGWNEQYF. CDR3 DNA: TGTGCCAGCAGTGATCGGACAGGGGGCTGGAACGAGCAGTACTTC.

This clone was seen only once. V gene TRBV2 combines with J gene TRBJ2-7; TRBD1 aligns across 8 bases. V trimming: 4 bases; J trimming: 0 bases; junction bases outside the gene matches: 8. From germline, CDR1 is SNHLY and CDR2 FYNNEI. The CDR3 extends over 16 amino acids. This CDR3 reads CASSGRGQGSSYEQYF. In nucleotides, the CDR3 is TGTGCCAGCAGTGGCCGAGGACAGGGTAGCTCCTACGAGCAGTACTTC.

This rearrangement joins TRBV4-1 to TRBJ1-1; D might be TRBD1 (6 bases). V lost 1 base, J lost 6 bases, and 9 bases lay in between. This CDR3 has 13 residues. Germline V gene lookup returns CDR1 MGHRA and CDR2 YSYEKL. CDR3 coding DNA: TGCGCCAGCAGCCAAGTAGGGACACCTGAAGCTTTCTTT. It translates to CASSQVGTPEAFF.

The V and J genes are TRBV5-6 and TRBJ2-7, with 8 bases identical to TRBD1. The germline V gene encodes CDR1 SGHDT and CDR2 YYEEEE. CDR3 length: 13 amino acids. V was clipped by 5 bases and J by 3 bases; unmatched bases: 4. CDR3 region: CASRYGTGYEQYF. The CDR3 DNA reads as TGTGCCAGCAGATACGGGACAGGCTACGAGCAGTACTTC.

The V gene is TRBV25-1, the J gene TRBJ2-1, with 11 bases that match TRBD1. Germline V gives CDR1 MGHDK, CDR2 SYGVNS. J was trimmed by 2 bases and V by 2 bases; bases with no gene match: 5. The CDR3 is 17 amino acids. DNA of the CDR3: TGTGCCAGCAGTGAAGGGGGACAGGGGGTCACCTACAATGAGCAGTTCTTC. Translating gives CASSEGGQGVTYNEQFF. Together with reference TRBV25-1 and TRBJ2-1, the CDR3 gives the full variable domain: EADIYQTPRYLVIGTGKKITLECSQTMGHDKMYWYQQDPGMELHLIHYSYGVNSTEKGDLSSESTVSRIRTEHFPLTLESARPSHTSQYLCASSEGGQGVTYNEQFFGPGTRLTVL.

The chain has TRBV15 and TRBJ2-2; D not certain. The V and J ends lost 5 bases and 9 bases respectively, with 13 bases between them. This CDR3 region has 13 residues. Germline loops: CDR1 LNHNV, CDR2 YYDKDF (reference sequence). The CDR3 spells CATSRASGRELFF. The CDR3 nucleotides read TGTGCCACCAGCCGCGCCTCAGGAAGGGAGCTGTTTTTT.

The chain links TRBV5-6 to TRBJ1-5; 9 nucleotides align to TRBD1. The length of the CDR3 is 16 residues. Losses at the gene ends were 4 bases for V and 9 bases for J; bases not matched to a gene: 14. Germline V gene data show CDR1 as SGHDT and CDR2 as YYEEEE. The CDR3 loop reads CASSHRDGDRDWPQHF. CDR3 nucleotide sequence: TGTGCCAGCAGCCATCGGGATGGGGACAGGGATTGGCCCCAGCATTTT.